This TCR beta chain emerged from a study of control samples from healthy donors and cancer patients. The assay was immunoSEQ multiplex PCR, and TCRdb's table has in-frame clones only and misses some. Here the sample spans over 100,000 clones, more than 80% being singletons. CDR1 is LGHDT and CDR2 is YNNKEL in the germline V gene (reference sequence). This CDR3 is built from 15 residues. Between the trimmed V and J ends, which lost 1 base and 7 bases, there was a span of 14 bases. The sequence derives from a man aged 40-55 years in good health. Source material: blood. The chain recombines TRBV3-1 (or the pseudogene TRBV3-2) with TRBJ2-1; maybe TRBD1 (7 bases). Written as DNA, the CDR3 is TGTGCCAGCAGCCAAGTTGGAGGGGGCAGGAATGAGCAGTTCTTC. It is translated as CASSQVGGGRNEQFF.